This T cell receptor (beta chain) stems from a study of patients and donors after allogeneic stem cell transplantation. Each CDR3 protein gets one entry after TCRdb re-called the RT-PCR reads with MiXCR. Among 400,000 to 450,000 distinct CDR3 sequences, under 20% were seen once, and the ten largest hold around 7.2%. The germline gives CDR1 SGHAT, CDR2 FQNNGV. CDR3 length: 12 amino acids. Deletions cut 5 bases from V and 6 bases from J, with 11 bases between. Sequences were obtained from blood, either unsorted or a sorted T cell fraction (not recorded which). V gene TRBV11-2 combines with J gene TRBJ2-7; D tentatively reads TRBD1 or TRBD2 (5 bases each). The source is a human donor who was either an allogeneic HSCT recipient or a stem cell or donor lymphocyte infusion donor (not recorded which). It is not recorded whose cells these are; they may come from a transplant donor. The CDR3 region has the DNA TGTGCCAGCAGCCGAGGGGCCCCCGAGCAGTACTTC. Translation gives CASSRGAPEQYF.